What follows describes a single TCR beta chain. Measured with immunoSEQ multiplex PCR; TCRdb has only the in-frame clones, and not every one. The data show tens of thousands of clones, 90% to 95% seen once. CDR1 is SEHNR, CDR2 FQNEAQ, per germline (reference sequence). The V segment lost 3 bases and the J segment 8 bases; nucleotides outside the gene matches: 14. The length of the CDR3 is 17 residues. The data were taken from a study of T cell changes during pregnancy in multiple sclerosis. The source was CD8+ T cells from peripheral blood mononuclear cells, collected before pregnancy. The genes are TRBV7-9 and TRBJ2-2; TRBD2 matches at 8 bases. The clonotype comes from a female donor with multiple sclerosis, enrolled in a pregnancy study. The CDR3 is CASSFSGSKRERGELFF. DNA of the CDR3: TGTGCCAGCAGCTTCTCGGGCTCGAAGCGGGAGAGGGGGGAGCTGTTTTTT. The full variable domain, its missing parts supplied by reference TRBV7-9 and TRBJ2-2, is DTGVSQNPRHKITKRGQNVTFRCDPISEHNRLYWYRQTLGQGPEFLTYFQNEAQLEKSRLLSDRFSAERPKGSFSTLEIQRTEQGDSAMYLCASSFSGSKRERGELFFGEGSRLTVL.